This is a list of T cell receptor beta chains from one sample in a study of somatic mutations in cytotoxic T cells in rheumatoid arthritis. Assay: immunoSEQ multiplex PCR; the TCRdb copy retains only in-frame clones and omits some. The sample lists fewer than 12,000 clones; approximately 70% were seen once. Sequenced: CD8+ T cells sorted from blood. The receptor set was obtained from a man in his sixties in good health. The CDR3 runs from the conserved cysteine through the conserved F or W. The D gene is left open where the match is weak. The size of a clone is reported for some rows only, either as once, few or many, or as a class for expanded clones.

j_call: TRBJ1-2
v_call: TRBV21-1
d_call: .
clone_size: .
cdr3_nt: TGTGCCAGCACCCCGACGGAGGGCAGGGGCCATGGCTACACCTTC
cdr3_aa: CASTPTEGRGHGYTF

j_call: TRBJ2-5
v_call: TRBV7-9
d_call: .
clone_size: .
cdr3_nt: TGTGCCAGCAGAATCACCGGGACTTCACAAGAGACCCAGTACTTC
cdr3_aa: CASRITGTSQETQYF

j_call: TRBJ1-3
v_call: TRBV28
d_call: .
clone_size: .
cdr3_nt: TGTGCCAGCAGTTTTACCGGAAACACCATATATTTT
cdr3_aa: CASSFTGNTIYF

j_call: TRBJ2-7
v_call: TRBV29-1
d_call: .
clone_size: few
cdr3_nt: TGCAGCGCTTCGGCAGGGAAGGACGAGCAGTACTTC
cdr3_aa: CSASAGKDEQYF

j_call: TRBJ2-3
v_call: TRBV7-6
d_call: TRBD2
clone_size: .
cdr3_nt: TGTGCCAGCAGCGCACCACCCCAGACTAGCGGGAGGCGGGCAGATACGCAGTATTTT
cdr3_aa: CASSAPPQTSGRRADTQYF

j_call: TRBJ2-3
v_call: TRBV7-9
d_call: TRBD2
clone_size: .
cdr3_nt: TGTGCCAGCAGTTTAGAGCAGCGGGAGAATAGGGATTTT
cdr3_aa: CASSLEQRENRDF

j_call: TRBJ2-5
v_call: TRBV6-1
d_call: .
clone_size: .
cdr3_nt: TGTGCCAGCAGTCCGGGGGCGGGGGACCAAGAGACCCAGTACTTC
cdr3_aa: CASSPGAGDQETQYF

j_call: TRBJ1-1
v_call: TRBV2
d_call: .
clone_size: few
cdr3_nt: TGTGCCAGCATCCCACCTAGTGTGACTGAAGCTTTCTTT
cdr3_aa: CASIPPSVTEAFF

j_call: TRBJ2-7
v_call: TRBV11-3
d_call: TRBD2
clone_size: .
cdr3_nt: TGTGCCAGCAGCTTTGGTAGCGGGAGCTCCTACGAGCAGTACTTC
cdr3_aa: CASSFGSGSSYEQYF

j_call: TRBJ1-2
v_call: TRBV7-9
d_call: .
clone_size: few
cdr3_nt: TGTGCCAGCAGCGTTTGGGGGGGGGCCAATTATGGCTACACCTTC
cdr3_aa: CASSVWGGANYGYTF